This T cell receptor (beta chain) is drawn from a study of T cells in Graves' hyperthyroidism and ophthalmopathy. This CDR3 has 15 residues. V dropped 2 bases and J dropped 6 bases, with 16 bases sitting between them. Per the germline V gene, CDR1 is SGHTA and CDR2 is FQGNSA. This clonotype was seen at least ten times. The antigen remains undetermined. RNA transcripts gave rise to amplified TCR beta CDR3 regions. Carried out on the TCR CDR3, a first-round RT-PCR used the HTBI primer set. TCRdb itself ran the multiplex PCR reads through MiXCR, one entry per CDR3 protein. The repertoire holds about 840,000 distinct CDR3 sequences, with 35% to 40% as singletons. Across 18 months, stable Graves' hyperthyroidism was marked by no progression to ophthalmopathy. Newly diagnosed hyperthyroidism, duration under 2 months, in patients aged 18 to 65. The diagnoses drew upon clinical symptoms, serum thyroxine and TRAb, thyroid ultrasound and orbital computed tomography.

Overall study findings and caveats: Expanded thyroid clonotypes (above 0.001) were mostly also found in blood.

The specimen was blood. This TCR derives from a man between 18 and 29 years old with Graves' hyperthyroidism. The chain employs TRBV7-2 and TRBJ1-2; D unresolved. The DNA of the CDR3 is TGTGCCAGCAGCTTAATACACGGTAATACGGATGGCTACACCTTC. It yields the protein CASSLIHGNTDGYTF. Combining the CDR3 with reference TRBV7-2 and TRBJ1-2 gives the whole variable domain GAGVSQSPSNKVTEKGKDVELRCDPISGHTALYWYRQSLGQGLEFLIYFQGNSAPDKSGLPSDRFSAERTGGSVSTLTIQRTQQEDSAVYLCASSLIHGNTDGYTFGSGTRLTVV.